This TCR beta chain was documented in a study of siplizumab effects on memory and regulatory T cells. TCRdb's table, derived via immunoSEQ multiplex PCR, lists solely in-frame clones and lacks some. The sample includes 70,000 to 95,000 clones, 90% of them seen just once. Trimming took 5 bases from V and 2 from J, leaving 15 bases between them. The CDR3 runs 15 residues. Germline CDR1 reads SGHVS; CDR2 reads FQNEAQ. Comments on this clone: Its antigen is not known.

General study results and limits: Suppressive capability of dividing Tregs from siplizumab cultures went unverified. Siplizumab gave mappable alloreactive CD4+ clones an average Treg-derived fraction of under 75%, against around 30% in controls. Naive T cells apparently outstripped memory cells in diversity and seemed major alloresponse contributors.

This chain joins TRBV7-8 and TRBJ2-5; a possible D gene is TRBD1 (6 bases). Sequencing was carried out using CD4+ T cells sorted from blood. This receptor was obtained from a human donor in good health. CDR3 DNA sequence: TGTGCCAGCAGCCCAGTAGGGGGTTATCAAGAGACCCAGTACTTC. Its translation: CASSPVGGYQETQYF.